The text below deals with one TCR delta chain. The sample comes from a study of gamma-delta chains in newborns, infants, children. In the study overall: Microbial exposure reportedly drives polyclonal innate γδ T cell expansion after birth.

TCRdb used CATT to re-call clones from the reads. The sample contains roughly 11,000 delta-chain clones, roughly 8.5% of which appear only once. Germline lookup yields CDR1 GEAIGNYY and CDR2 EKD. V was pared by 0 bases and J by 2 bases, with 14 bases of the junction left unmatched. The CDR3 covers 19 residues. The V gene is TRDV2, the J gene TRDJ1; 10 nucleotides align to TRDD3. This receptor was obtained from a child who was a newborn, infant or young child, either healthy, febrile or measles-vaccinated (not recorded which). Sequencing was carried out using blood. CDR3 bases: TGTGCCTGTGACACCGTGCCCGTACTGGGGGATGGAAGGACCGATAAACTCATCTTT. This translates into CACDTVPVLGDGRTDKLIF.